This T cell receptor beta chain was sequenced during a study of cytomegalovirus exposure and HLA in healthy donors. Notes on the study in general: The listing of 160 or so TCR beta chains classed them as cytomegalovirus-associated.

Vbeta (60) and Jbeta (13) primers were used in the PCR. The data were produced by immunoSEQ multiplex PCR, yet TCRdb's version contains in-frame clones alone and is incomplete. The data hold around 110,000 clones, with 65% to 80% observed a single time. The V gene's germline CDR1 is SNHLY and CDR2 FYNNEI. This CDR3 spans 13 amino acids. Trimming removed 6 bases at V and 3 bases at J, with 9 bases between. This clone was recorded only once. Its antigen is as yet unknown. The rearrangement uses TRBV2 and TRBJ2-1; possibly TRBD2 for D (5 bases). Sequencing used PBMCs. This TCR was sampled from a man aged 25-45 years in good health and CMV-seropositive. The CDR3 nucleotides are TGTGCCAGCAGCTCAGGACTCTACAATGAGCAGTTCTTC. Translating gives CASSSGLYNEQFF. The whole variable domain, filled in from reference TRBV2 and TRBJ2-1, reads EPEVTQTPSHQVTQMGQEVILRCVPISNHLYFYWYRQILGQKVEFLVSFYNNEISEKSEIFDDQFSVERPDGSNFTLKIRSTKLEDSAMYFCASSSGLYNEQFFGPGTRLTVL.